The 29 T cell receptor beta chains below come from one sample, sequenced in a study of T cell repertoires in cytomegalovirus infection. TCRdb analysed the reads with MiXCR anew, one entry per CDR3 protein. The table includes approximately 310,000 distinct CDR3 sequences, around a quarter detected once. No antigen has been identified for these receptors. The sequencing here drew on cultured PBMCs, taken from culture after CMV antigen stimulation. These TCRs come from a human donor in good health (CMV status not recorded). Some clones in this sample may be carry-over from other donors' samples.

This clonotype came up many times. In DNA form, the CDR3 reads TGTGCCAGCAGCTTAGAACCGGGACTCCCACAAAGTAATGAGCAGTTCTTC. Protein sequence: CASSLEPGLPQSNEQFF. This chain joins TRBV11-2 and TRBJ2-1; a weak D match, TRBD2 (6 bases). This CDR3 has 17 amino acids. The V gene's germline CDR1 is SGHAT and CDR2 FQNNGV. Trimming shortened V by 0 bases and J by 7 bases, and 19 bases separated the two germline ends. The variable domain in full, with the rest retrieved from reference TRBV11-2 and TRBJ2-1, is EAGVAQSPRYKIIEKRQSVAFWCNPISGHATLYWYQQILGQGPKLLIQFQNNGVVDDSQLPKDRFSAERLKGVDSTLKIQPAKLEDSAVYLCASSLEPGLPQSNEQFFGPGTRLTVL.

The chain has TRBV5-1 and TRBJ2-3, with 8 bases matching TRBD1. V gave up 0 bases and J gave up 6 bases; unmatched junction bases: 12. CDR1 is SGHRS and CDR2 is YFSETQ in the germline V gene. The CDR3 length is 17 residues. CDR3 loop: CASSLVGTGHSLDTQYF. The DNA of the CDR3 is TGCGCCAGCAGCTTGGTCGGGACAGGACACTCACTGGATACGCAGTATTTT. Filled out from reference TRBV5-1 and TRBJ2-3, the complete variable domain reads KAGVTQTPRYLIKTRGQQVTLSCSPISGHRSVSWYQQTPGQGLQFLFEYFSETQRNKGNFPGRFSGRQFSNSRSEMNVSTLELGDSALYLCASSLVGTGHSLDTQYFGPGTRLTVL.

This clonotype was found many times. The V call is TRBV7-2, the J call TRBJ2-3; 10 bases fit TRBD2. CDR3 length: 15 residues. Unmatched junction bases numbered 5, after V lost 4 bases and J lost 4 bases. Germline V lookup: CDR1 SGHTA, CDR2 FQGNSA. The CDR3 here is CASSSLAGVSDTQYF. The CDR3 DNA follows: TGTGCCAGCAGCTCTCTAGCGGGAGTATCAGATACGCAGTATTTT.

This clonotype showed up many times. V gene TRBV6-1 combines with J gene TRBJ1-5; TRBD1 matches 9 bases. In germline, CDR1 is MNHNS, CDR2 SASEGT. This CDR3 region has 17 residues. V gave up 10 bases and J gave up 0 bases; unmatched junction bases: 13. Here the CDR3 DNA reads TGTGCCACCCAAGCTCTCTGGACAGGGGTTAGCAATCAGCCCCAGCATTTT. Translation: CATQALWTGVSNQPQHF.

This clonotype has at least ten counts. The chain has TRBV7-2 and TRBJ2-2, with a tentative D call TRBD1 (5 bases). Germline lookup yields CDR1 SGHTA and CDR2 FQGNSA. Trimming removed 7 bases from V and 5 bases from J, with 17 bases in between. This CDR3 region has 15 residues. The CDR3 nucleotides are TGTGCCAGCATTCGGCCAGGGTCAAGGACCGGGGAGCTGTTTTTT. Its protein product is CASIRPGSRTGELFF.

In DNA form, the CDR3 reads TGTGCCAGCATCTCACCGGGACTAGCGGGGGACAATGAGCAGTTCTTC. This codes for CASISPGLAGDNEQFF. The chain has TRBV6-7 and TRBJ2-1, with 14 bases that match TRBD2. TRBV6-7 is placed among ORFs of uncertain function. V was pared by 7 bases and J by 5 bases, with 7 bases of the junction left unmatched. This CDR3 contains 16 residues.

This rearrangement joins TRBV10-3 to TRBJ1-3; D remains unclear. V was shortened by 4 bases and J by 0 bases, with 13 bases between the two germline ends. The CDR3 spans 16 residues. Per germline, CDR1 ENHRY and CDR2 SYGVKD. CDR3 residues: CAISGTNSISGNTIYF. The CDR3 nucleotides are TGTGCCATCAGTGGGACTAATTCGATCTCTGGAAACACCATATATTTT.

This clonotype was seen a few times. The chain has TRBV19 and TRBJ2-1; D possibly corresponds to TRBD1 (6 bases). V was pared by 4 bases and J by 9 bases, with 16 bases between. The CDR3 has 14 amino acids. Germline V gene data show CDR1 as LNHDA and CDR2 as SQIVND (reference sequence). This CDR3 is CASSTLGAPREQFF. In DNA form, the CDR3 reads TGTGCCAGTAGTACGCTGGGGGCGCCCCGTGAGCAGTTCTTC.

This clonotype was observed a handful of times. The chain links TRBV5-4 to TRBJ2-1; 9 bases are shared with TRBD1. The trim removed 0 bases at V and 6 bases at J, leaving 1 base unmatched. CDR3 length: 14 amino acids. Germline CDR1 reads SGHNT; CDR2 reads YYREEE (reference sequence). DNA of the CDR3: TGTGCCAGCAGCTTGGAGACAGGGGGCAATGAGCAGTTCTTC. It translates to CASSLETGGNEQFF.

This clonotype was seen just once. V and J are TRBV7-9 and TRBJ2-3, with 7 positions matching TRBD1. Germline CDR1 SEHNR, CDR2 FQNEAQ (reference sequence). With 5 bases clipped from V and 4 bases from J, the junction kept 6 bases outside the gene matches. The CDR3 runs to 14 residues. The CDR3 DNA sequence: TGTGCCAGCAGCATGAGACAGGGCCCAGATACGCAGTATTTT. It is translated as CASSMRQGPDTQYF.

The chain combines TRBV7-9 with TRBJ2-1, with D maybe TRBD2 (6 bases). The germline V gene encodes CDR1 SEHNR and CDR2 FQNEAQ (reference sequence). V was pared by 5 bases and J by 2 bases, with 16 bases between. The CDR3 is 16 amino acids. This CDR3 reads CASSPPPGGAYNEQFF. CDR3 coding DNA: TGTGCCAGCAGCCCCCCCCCCGGGGGAGCCTACAATGAGCAGTTCTTC.

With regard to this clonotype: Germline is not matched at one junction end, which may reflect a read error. CDR3 residues: CASLGSYASTQNF. As DNA, the CDR3 is TGTGCCAGCCTAGGAAGTTACGCGAGTACGCAGAATTTT. The V gene is TRBV27, the J gene TRBJ2-3; D not certain. Germline V gives CDR1 MNHEY, CDR2 SMNVEV (reference sequence). This CDR3 comprises 13 residues.

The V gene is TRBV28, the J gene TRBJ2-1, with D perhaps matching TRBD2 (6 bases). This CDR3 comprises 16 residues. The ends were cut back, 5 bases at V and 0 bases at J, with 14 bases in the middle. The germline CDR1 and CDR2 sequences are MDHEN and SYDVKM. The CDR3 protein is CASSPGRLSSYNEQFF. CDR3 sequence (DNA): TGTGCCAGCAGTCCAGGGAGGCTGAGCTCCTACAATGAGCAGTTCTTC.

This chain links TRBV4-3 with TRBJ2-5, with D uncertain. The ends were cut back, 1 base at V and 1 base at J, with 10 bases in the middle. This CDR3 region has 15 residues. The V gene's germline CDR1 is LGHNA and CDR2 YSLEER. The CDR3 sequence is CASSQAALAQETQYF. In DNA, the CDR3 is TGCGCCAGCAGCCAAGCGGCGCTGGCCCAAGAGACCCAGTACTTC.

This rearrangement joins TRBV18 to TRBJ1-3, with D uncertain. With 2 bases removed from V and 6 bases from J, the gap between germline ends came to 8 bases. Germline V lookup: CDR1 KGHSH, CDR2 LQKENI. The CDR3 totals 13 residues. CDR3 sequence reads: CASSPGQQNTIYF. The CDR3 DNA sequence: TGTGCCAGCTCACCAGGGCAACAAAACACCATATATTTT.

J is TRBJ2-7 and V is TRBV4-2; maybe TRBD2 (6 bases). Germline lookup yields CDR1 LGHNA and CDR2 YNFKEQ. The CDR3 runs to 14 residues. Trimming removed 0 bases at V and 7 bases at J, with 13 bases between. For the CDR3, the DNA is TGTGCCAGCAGCCAAGAATGGCTAGCGACGGAGCAGTACTTC. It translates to CASSQEWLATEQYF.

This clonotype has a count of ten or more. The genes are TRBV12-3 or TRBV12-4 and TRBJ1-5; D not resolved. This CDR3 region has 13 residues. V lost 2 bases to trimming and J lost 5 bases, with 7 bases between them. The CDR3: CASSLSDDQPQHF. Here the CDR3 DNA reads TGTGCCAGCAGTTTAAGCGACGATCAGCCCCAGCATTTT.

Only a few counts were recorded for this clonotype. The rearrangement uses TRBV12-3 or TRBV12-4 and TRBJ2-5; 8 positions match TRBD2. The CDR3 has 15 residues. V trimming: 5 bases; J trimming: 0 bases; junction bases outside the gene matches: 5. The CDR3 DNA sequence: TGTGCCAGCAGTCCCCCGGGACTAGACCAAGAGACCCAGTACTTC. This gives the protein CASSPPGLDQETQYF.

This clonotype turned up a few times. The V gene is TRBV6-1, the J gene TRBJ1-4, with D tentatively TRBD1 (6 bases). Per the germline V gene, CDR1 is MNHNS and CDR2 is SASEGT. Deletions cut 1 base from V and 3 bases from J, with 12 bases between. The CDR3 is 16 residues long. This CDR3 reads CASSEGPGAANEKLFF. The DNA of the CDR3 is TGTGCCAGCAGTGAAGGTCCAGGGGCTGCTAATGAAAAACTGTTTTTT.

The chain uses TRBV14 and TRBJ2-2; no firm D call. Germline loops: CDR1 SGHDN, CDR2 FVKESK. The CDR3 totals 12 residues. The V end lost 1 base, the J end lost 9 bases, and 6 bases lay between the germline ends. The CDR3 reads CASSQGGWELFF. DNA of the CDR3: TGTGCCAGCAGCCAAGGCGGTTGGGAGCTGTTTTTT.

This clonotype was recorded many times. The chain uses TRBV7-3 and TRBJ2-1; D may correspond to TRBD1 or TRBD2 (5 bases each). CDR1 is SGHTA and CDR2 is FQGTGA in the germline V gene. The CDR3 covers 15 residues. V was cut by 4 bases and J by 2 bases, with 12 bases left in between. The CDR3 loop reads CASSSTGRPYNEQFF. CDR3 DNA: TGTGCCAGCAGCTCAACGGGACGGCCCTACAATGAGCAGTTCTTC. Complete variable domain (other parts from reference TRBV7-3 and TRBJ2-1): GAGVSQTPSNKVTEKGKYVELRCDPISGHTALYWYRQSLGQGPEFLIYFQGTGAADDSGLPNDRFFAVRPEGSVSTLKIQRTERGDSAVYLCASSSTGRPYNEQFFGPGTRLTVL.

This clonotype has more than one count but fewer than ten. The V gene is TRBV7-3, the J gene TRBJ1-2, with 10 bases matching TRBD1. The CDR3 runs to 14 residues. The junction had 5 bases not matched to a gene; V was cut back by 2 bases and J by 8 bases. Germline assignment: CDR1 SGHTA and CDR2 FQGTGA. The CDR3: CASSLSGTGEGYTF. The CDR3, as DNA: TGTGCCAGCAGCTTATCCGGGACAGGGGAGGGCTACACCTTC.

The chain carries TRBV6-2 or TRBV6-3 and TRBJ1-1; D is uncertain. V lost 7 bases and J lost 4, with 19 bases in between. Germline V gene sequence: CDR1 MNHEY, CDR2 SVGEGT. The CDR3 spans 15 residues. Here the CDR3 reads CASINYRGGLTEAFF. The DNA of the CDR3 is TGTGCCAGCATCAACTACCGGGGAGGGCTCACTGAAGCTTTCTTT.

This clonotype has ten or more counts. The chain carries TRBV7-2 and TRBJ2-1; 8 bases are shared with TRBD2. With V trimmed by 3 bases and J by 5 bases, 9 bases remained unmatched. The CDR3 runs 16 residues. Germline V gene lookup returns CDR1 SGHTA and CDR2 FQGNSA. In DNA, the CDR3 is TGTGCCAGCAGCTTGAGGGGCGGGACTAGAGACAATGAGCAGTTCTTC. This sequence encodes CASSLRGGTRDNEQFF.

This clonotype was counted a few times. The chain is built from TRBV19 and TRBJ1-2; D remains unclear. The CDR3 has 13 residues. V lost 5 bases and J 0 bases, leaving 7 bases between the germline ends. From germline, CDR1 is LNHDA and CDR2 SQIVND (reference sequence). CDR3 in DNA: TGTGCCAGTAGTCAGAGTACTAACTATGGCTACACCTTC. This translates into CASSQSTNYGYTF.

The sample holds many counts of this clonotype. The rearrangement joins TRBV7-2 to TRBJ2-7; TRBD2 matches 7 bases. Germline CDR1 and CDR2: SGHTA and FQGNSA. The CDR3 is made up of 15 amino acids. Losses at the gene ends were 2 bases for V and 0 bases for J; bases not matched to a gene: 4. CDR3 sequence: CASSLTSDGSYEQYF. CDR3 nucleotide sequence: TGTGCCAGCAGCTTAACTAGCGACGGCTCCTACGAGCAGTACTTC.

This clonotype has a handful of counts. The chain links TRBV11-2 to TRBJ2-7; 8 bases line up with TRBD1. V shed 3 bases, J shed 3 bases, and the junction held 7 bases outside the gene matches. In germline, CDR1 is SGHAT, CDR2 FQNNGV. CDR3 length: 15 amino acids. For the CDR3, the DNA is TGTGCCAGCAGCTTTTCCTCCACAGGGGGCTACGAGCAGTACGTC. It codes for CASSFSSTGGYEQYV.

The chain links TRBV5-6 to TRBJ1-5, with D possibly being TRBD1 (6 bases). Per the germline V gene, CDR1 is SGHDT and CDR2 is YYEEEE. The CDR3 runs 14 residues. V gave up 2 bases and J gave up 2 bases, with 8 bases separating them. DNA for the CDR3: TGTGCCAGCAGCTTTAGGGGGGGCAATCAGCCCCAGCATTTT. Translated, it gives CASSFRGGNQPQHF. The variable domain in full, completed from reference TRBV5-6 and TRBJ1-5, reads DAGVTQSPTHLIKTRGQQVTLRCSPKSGHDTVSWYQQALGQGPQFIFQYYEEEERQRGNFPDRFSGHQFPNYSSELNVNALLLGDSALYLCASSFRGGNQPQHFGDGTRLSIL.

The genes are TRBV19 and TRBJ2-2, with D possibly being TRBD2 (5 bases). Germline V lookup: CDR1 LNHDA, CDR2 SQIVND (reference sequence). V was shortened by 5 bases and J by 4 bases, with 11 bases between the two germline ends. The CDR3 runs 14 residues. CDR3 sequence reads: CASSYLSGTGELFF. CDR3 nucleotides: TGTGCCAGTAGTTATCTAAGCGGCACCGGGGAGCTGTTTTTT.